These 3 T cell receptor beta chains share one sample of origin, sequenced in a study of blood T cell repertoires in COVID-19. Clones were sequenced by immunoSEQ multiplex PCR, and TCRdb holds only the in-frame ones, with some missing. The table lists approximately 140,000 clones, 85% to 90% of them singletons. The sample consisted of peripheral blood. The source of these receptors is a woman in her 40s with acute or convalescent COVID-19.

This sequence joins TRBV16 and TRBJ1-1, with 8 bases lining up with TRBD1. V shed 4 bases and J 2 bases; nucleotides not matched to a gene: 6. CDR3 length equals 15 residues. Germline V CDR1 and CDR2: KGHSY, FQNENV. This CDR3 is CASSRPGQGNTEAFF. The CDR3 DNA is TGTGCCAGCAGCCGACCCGGACAGGGCAACACTGAAGCTTTCTTT.

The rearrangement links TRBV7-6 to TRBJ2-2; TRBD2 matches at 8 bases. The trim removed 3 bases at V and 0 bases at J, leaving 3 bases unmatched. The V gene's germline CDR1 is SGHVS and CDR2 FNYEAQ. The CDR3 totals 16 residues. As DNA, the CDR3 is TGTGCCAGCAGCTTGTTAGCGGGGTCGAACACCGGGGAGCTGTTTTTT. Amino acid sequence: CASSLLAGSNTGELFF.

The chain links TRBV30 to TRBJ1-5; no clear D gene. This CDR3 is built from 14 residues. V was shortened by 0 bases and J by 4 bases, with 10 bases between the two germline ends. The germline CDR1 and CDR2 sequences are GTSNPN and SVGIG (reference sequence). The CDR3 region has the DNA TGTGCCTGGAGTGTAGACCTGGAGAATCAGCCCCAGCATTTT. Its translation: CAWSVDLENQPQHF.